A single sample is the source of the 10 T cell receptor beta chains below, sequenced in a study of cytomegalovirus exposure and HLA in healthy donors. The table came from immunoSEQ multiplex PCR; TCRdb's copy has only in-frame clones and leaves some out. The data show roughly 130,000 clones, around 92% seen once. Sequencing was carried out using PBMCs. Source of these receptors: a man aged 30 to 45 in good health and CMV-seronegative.

The rearrangement links TRBV19 to TRBJ2-1; no reliable D call. CDR3 length: 14 amino acids. With 7 bases removed from V and 0 bases from J, the gap between germline ends came to 10 bases. Germline V gene data show CDR1 as LNHDA and CDR2 as SQIVND (reference sequence). DNA for the CDR3: TGTGCCAGTACTTTGGCCCTCTCCTACAATGAGCAGTTCTTC. Translated, it gives CASTLALSYNEQFF.

The chain joins TRBV4-1 to TRBJ1-6; no definite D call. The CDR3 totals 15 residues. Germline V gives CDR1 MGHRA, CDR2 YSYEKL. Trimming took 0 bases from V and 3 from J, leaving 6 bases between them. The CDR3 here is CASSQDAYYNSPLHF. The DNA for the CDR3 is TGCGCCAGCAGCCAAGATGCCTACTATAATTCACCCCTCCACTTT.

This clone was observed a handful of times. The genes are TRBV29-1 and TRBJ1-2, with D perhaps matching TRBD1 (5 bases). V was pared by 6 bases and J by 3 bases, with 11 bases between. The CDR3 extends over 12 amino acids. In germline, CDR1 is SQVTM, CDR2 ANQGSEA. The CDR3 region is CSVLQGYYGYTF. CDR3 coding DNA: TGCAGCGTCCTGCAGGGATACTATGGCTACACCTTC.

CDR3 region: CASSSTTRYDTQYF. CDR3 bases: TGCGCCAGCAGCTCGACTACCCGCTACGATACGCAGTATTTT. The rearrangement links TRBV5-1 to TRBJ2-3; possibly TRBD2 for D (5 bases). The V gene lost 3 bases and the J gene lost 6 bases, with 14 bases spanning the gap. From germline, CDR1 is SGHRS and CDR2 YFSETQ. The length of the CDR3 is 14 residues.

The chain uses TRBV5-6 and TRBJ2-2; 8 bases agree with TRBD1. This CDR3 spans 16 amino acids. In germline, CDR1 is SGHDT, CDR2 YYEEEE. V shed 1 base, J shed 6 bases, and the junction held 8 bases outside the gene matches. CDR3 loop: CASSLLGQGVPGELFF. CDR3 DNA: TGTGCCAGCAGCTTGCTAGGACAGGGAGTGCCCGGGGAGCTGTTTTTT.

The rearrangement uses TRBV19 and TRBJ1-2; 7 positions agree with TRBD1. Germline lookup yields CDR1 LNHDA and CDR2 SQIVND (reference sequence). This CDR3 is built from 15 residues. V lost 5 bases, J lost 0 bases, and 6 bases stayed unmatched. DNA for the CDR3: TGTGCCAGTAGTTTGACAGGGTACACTAACTATGGCTACACCTTC. Translating it yields CASSLTGYTNYGYTF.

Here the CDR3 reads CASSFTSGGSPTGELFF. The CDR3 DNA is TGTGCCAGCAGCTTTACTAGCGGGGGGTCCCCCACCGGGGAGCTGTTTTTT. This chain joins TRBV7-9 and TRBJ2-2; 12 bases are shared with TRBD2. CDR1 SEHNR and CDR2 FQNEAQ come from the germline V gene (reference sequence). Trimming cost V 3 bases and J 4 bases; bases outside gene matches: 6. The CDR3 is 17 residues long. Filled out from reference TRBV7-9 and TRBJ2-2, the complete variable domain reads DTGVSQNPRHKITKRGQNVTFRCDPISEHNRLYWYRQTLGQGPEFLTYFQNEAQLEKSRLLSDRFSAERPKGSFSTLEIQRTEQGDSAMYLCASSFTSGGSPTGELFFGEGSRLTVL.

This clone was seen a few times. V is TRBV11-2 and J is TRBJ1-2; maybe TRBD1 (5 bases). Germline V gene lookup returns CDR1 SGHAT and CDR2 FQNNGV. Between the trimmed V and J ends, which lost 1 base and 4 bases, there was a span of 13 bases. The CDR3 is 15 amino acids. The CDR3 region is CASSLVSGTTYGYTF. The CDR3 nucleotides are TGTGCCAGCAGCTTAGTTTCAGGGACTACCTATGGCTACACCTTC.

The gene calls are TRBV18 and TRBJ2-1; maybe TRBD2 (6 bases). V lost 3 bases and J 2 bases, leaving 11 bases between the germline ends. Per the germline V gene, CDR1 is KGHSH and CDR2 is LQKENI. The CDR3 extends over 15 amino acids. The CDR3 reads CASSPRDSAYNEQFF. The CDR3, as DNA: TGTGCCAGCTCACCTAGGGACTCCGCCTACAATGAGCAGTTCTTC.

The rearrangement joins TRBV19 to TRBJ2-7, with D possibly matching TRBD1 (6 bases). This CDR3 is 14 amino acids long. V lost 3 bases, J lost 1 base, and 10 bases lay in between. Germline CDR1 and CDR2: LNHDA and SQIVND (reference sequence). CDR3 DNA sequence: TGTGCCAGTAGTATCGCAGGGGAGTCCTACGAGCAGTACTTC. Translated: CASSIAGESYEQYF.